A selection of T cell receptor beta chains follows, all from one sample in a study of blood T cell repertoires in COVID-19. Repertoires were generated with immunoSEQ multiplex PCR, while TCRdb's copy carries only in-frame clones and drops some. Here the sample spans about 190,000 clones, around nine tenths being singletons. The sequenced material came from peripheral blood. Receptors originate from a middle-aged woman who had recovered from COVID-19. The CDR3 runs from the conserved cysteine through the conserved F or W. Each record gives: CDR3 protein, CDR3 DNA, D gene, V gene, J gene, clone size. The D gene is left open where the match is weak. Size tells how often a clone was seen (once, few, many) or the class of an expanded clone, and some rows leave it out.

cdr3_aa: CASSVGVTGTNSPLHF
cdr3_nt: TGTGCCAGCAGCGTAGGGGTTACAGGGACCAATTCACCCCTCCACTTT
d_call: .
v_call: TRBV9
j_call: TRBJ1-6
clone_size: .

cdr3_aa: CASSFSGRAGKQFF
cdr3_nt: TGTGCCAGCAGCTTTAGCGGGAGGGCCGGTAAGCAGTTCTTC
d_call: TRBD2
v_call: TRBV5-8
j_call: TRBJ2-1
clone_size: .

cdr3_aa: CASSNLENQETQYF
cdr3_nt: TGTGCCAGCAGCAATCTAGAGAACCAAGAGACCCAGTACTTC
d_call: .
v_call: TRBV7-8
j_call: TRBJ2-5
clone_size: medium-sized

cdr3_aa: CASSPRQASTDTQYF
cdr3_nt: TGTGCCAGCAGCCCCCGACAGGCGAGCACAGATACGCAGTATTTT
d_call: .
v_call: TRBV7-3
j_call: TRBJ2-3
clone_size: .

cdr3_aa: CASTPLFQGSNTGELFF
cdr3_nt: TGTGCCAGTACCCCTCTGTTTCAGGGAAGTAACACCGGGGAGCTGTTTTTT
d_call: .
v_call: TRBV19
j_call: TRBJ2-2
clone_size: .

cdr3_aa: CASSRQGDTIYF
cdr3_nt: TGTGCCAGCAGTCGACAGGGAGACACCATATATTTT
d_call: TRBD1
v_call: TRBV6-2/TRBV6-3
j_call: TRBJ1-3
clone_size: .

cdr3_aa: CASSFTGGSRAFF
cdr3_nt: TGTGCCAGCAGTTTTACAGGGGGCAGTCGGGCTTTCTTT
d_call: TRBD1
v_call: TRBV27
j_call: TRBJ1-1
clone_size: once

cdr3_aa: CASSRQIAGGLSYEQYF
cdr3_nt: TGTGCCAGTAGTAGACAAATAGCGGGAGGACTCTCCTACGAGCAGTACTTC
d_call: TRBD2
v_call: TRBV19
j_call: TRBJ2-7
clone_size: .

cdr3_aa: CASSLGQGASYEQYF
cdr3_nt: TGTGCCAGCTCCCTGGGACAGGGGGCCTCCTACGAGCAGTACTTC
d_call: TRBD1
v_call: TRBV18
j_call: TRBJ2-7
clone_size: .

cdr3_aa: CASGYYGGTYGYTF
cdr3_nt: TGTGCCAGCGGGTACTATGGCGGGACCTATGGCTACACCTTC
d_call: .
v_call: TRBV28
j_call: TRBJ1-2
clone_size: once